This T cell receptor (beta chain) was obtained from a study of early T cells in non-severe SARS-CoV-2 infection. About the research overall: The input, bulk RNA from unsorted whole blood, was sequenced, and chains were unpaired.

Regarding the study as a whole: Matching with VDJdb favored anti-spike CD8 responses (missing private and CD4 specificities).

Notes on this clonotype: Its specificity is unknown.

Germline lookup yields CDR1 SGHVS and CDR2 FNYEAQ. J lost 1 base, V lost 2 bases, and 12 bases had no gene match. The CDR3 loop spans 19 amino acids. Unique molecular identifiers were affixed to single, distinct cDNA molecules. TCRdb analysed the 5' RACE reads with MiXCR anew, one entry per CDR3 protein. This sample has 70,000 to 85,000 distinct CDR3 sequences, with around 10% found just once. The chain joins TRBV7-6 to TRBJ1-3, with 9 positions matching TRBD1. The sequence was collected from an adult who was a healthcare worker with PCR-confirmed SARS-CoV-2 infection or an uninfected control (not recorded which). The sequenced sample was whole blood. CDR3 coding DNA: TGTGCCAGCAGCTTAAACGCGGGACAGGGTTTTGGATCTGGAAACACCATATATTTT. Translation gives CASSLNAGQGFGSGNTIYF. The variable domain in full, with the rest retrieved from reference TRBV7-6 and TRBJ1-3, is GAGVSQSPRYKVTKRGQDVALRCDPISGHVSLYWYRQALGQGPEFLTYFNYEAQQDKSGLPNDRFSAERPEGSISTLTIQRTEQRDSAMYRCASSLNAGQGFGSGNTIYFGEGSWLTVV.